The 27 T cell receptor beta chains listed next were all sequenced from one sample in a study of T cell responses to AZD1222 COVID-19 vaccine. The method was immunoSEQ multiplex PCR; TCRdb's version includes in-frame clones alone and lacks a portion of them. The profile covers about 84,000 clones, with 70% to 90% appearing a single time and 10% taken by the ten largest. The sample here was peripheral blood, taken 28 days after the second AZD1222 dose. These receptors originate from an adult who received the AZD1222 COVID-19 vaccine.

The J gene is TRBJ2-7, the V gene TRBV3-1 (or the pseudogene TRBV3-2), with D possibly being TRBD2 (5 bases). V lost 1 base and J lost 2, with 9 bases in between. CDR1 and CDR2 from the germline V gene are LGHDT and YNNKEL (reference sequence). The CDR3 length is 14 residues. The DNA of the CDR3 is TGTGCCAGCAGCCAAGCAACCGGGACCTACGAGCAGTACTTC. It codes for CASSQATGTYEQYF.

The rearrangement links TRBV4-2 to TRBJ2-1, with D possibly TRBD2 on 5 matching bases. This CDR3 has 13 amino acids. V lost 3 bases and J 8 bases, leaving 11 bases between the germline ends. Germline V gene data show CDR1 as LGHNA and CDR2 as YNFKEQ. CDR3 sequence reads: CASSQRVGDEQFF. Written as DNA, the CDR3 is TGTGCCAGCAGCCAGAGGGTGGGCGATGAGCAGTTCTTC.

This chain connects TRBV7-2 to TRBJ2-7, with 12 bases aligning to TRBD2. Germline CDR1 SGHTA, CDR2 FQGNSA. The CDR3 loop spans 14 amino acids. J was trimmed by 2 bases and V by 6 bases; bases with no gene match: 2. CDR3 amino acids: CASRPSGGAYEQYF. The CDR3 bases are TGTGCCAGCAGGCCTAGCGGGGGGGCCTACGAGCAGTACTTC.

The CDR3 DNA follows: TGCGCCAGCAGCCAAGGCCAGGGGGCGCTGGGGACTGAAGCTTTCTTT. It yields the protein CASSQGQGALGTEAFF. The chain is built from TRBV4-1 and TRBJ1-1; 8 bases match TRBD1. The CDR3 sequence is 16 residues long. Per the germline V gene, CDR1 is MGHRA and CDR2 is YSYEKL. V gave up 1 base and J gave up 5 bases; unmatched junction bases: 9.

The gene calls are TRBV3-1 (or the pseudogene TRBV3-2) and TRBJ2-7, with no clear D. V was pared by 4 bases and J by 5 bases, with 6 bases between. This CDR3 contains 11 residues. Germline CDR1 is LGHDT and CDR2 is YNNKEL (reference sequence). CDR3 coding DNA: TGTGCCAGCAGCCTCAACAACGAGCAGTACTTC. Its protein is CASSLNNEQYF.

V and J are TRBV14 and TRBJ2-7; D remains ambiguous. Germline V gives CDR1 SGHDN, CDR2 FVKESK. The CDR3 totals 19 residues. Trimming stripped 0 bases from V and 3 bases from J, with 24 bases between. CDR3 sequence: CASSQEGALNRLGNYEQYF. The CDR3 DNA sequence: TGTGCCAGCAGCCAAGAAGGAGCACTAAATCGCTTGGGCAACTACGAGCAGTACTTC.

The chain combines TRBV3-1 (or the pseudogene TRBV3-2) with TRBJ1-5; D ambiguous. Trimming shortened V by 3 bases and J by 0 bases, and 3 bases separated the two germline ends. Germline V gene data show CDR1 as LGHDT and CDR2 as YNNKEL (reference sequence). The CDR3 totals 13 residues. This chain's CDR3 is CASSQNSNQPQHF. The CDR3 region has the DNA TGTGCCAGCAGCCAGAATAGCAATCAGCCCCAGCATTTT.

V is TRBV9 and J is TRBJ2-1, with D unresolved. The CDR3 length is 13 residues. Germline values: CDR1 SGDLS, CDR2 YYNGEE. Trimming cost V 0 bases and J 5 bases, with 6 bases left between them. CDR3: CASSVGSHNEQFF. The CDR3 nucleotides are TGTGCCAGCAGCGTAGGAAGCCACAATGAGCAGTTCTTC.

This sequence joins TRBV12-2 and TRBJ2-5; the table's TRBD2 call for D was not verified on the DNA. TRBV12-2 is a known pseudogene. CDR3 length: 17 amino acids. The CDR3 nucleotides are TGTGCAAGTCGCTTAATAGTTGCTAGCGGGTACCAAGAGACCCAGTACTTC. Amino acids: CASRLIVASGYQETQYF.

The CDR3 protein is CASSASRGDEQYF. The CDR3 nucleotides are TGTGCCAGTAGTGCTTCCAGGGGGGACGAGCAGTACTTC. The chain uses TRBV19 and TRBJ2-7; perhaps TRBD1 as D (7 bases). Germline V CDR1 and CDR2: LNHDA, SQIVND (reference sequence). CDR3 length: 13 amino acids. V gave up 5 bases and J gave up 5 bases, with 13 bases separating them.

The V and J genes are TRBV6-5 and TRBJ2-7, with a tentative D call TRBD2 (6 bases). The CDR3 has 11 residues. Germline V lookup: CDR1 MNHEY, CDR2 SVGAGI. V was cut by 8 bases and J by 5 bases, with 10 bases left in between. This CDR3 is CASGGIHEQYF. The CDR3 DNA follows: TGTGCCAGCGGGGGGATCCACGAGCAGTACTTC.

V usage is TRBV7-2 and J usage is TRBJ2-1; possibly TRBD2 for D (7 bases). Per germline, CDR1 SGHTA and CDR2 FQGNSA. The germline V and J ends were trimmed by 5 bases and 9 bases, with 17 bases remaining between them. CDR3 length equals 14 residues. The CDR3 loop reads CASSPSGGGGEQFF. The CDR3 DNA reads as TGTGCCAGCAGCCCGTCGGGGGGCGGTGGTGAGCAGTTCTTC.

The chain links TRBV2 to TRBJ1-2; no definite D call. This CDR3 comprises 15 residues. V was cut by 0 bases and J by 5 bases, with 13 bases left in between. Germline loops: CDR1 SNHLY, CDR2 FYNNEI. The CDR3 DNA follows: TGTGCCAGCAGTGAAGCATTAAGGGCCCCTTATGGCTACACCTTC. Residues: CASSEALRAPYGYTF.

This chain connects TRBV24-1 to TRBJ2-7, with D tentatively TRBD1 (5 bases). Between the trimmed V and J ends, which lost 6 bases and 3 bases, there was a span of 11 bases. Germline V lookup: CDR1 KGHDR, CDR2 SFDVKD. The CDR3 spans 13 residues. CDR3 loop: CATSQDTDYEQYF. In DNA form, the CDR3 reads TGTGCCACCAGTCAGGACACCGACTACGAGCAGTACTTC.

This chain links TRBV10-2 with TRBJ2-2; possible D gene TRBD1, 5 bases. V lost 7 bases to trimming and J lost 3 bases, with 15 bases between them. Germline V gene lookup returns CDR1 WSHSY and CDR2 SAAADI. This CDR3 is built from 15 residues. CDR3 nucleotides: TGCGCCAGCAACCCTCTGGGGCCGGACACCGGGGAGCTGTTTTTT. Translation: CASNPLGPDTGELFF.

The CDR3, as DNA: TGTGCCAGCAGCCGGGACGGGGCCTACGAGCAGTACTTC. As protein: CASSRDGAYEQYF. The rearrangement joins TRBV5-4 to TRBJ2-7, with D perhaps given as TRBD1 or TRBD2 (5 bases each). The CDR3 is 13 residues long. Trimming stripped 4 bases from V and 2 bases from J, with 10 bases between. CDR1 is SGHNT and CDR2 is YYREEE in the germline V gene (reference sequence).

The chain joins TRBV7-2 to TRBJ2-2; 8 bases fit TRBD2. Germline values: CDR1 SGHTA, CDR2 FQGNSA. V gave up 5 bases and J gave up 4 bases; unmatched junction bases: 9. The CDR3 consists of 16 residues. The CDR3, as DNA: TGTGCCAGCAGCCCCAGCGGGGGTGGCGGCACCGGGGAGCTGTTTTTT. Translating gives CASSPSGGGGTGELFF.

For the CDR3, the DNA is TGCAGCGTTGAAGAGGCAGTAGAGCAGTTCTTC. As protein: CSVEEAVEQFF. This chain joins TRBV29-1 and TRBJ2-1; no firm D call. Trimming left V 0 bases short and J 10 bases short, with 7 bases between. The germline gives CDR1 SQVTM, CDR2 ANQGSEA. The CDR3 consists of 11 residues.

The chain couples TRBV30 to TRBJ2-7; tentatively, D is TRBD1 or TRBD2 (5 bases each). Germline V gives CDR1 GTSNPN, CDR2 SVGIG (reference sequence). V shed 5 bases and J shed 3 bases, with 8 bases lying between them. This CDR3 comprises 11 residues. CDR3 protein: CAWGDLYEQYF. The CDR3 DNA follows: TGTGCCTGGGGGGACCTCTACGAGCAGTACTTC. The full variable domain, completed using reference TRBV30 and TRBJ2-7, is SQTIHQWPATLVQPVGSPLSLECTVEGTSNPNLYWYRQAAGRGLQLLFYSVGIGQISSEVPQNLSASRPQDRQFILSSKKLLLSDSGFYLCAWGDLYEQYFGPGTRLTVT.

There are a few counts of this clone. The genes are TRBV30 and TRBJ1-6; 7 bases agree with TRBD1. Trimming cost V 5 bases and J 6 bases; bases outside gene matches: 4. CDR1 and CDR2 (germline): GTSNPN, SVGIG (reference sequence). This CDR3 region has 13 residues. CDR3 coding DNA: TGTGCCTGGCGCGACAGGGTTAATTCACCCCTCCACTTT. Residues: CAWRDRVNSPLHF. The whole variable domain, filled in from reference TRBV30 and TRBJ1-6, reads SQTIHQWPATLVQPVGSPLSLECTVEGTSNPNLYWYRQAAGRGLQLLFYSVGIGQISSEVPQNLSASRPQDRQFILSSKKLLLSDSGFYLCAWRDRVNSPLHFGNGTRLTVT.

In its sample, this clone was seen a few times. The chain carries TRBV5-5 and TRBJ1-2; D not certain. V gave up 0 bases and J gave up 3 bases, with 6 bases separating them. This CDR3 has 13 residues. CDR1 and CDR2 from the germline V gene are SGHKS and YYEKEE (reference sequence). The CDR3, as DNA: TGTGCCAGCAGCTTGGACAGATACTATGGCTACACCTTC. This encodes CASSLDRYYGYTF.

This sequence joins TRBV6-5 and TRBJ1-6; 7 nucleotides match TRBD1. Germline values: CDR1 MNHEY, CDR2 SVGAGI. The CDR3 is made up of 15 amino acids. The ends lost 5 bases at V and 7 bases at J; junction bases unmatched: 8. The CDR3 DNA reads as TGTGCCAGCAGTACCCGACGACAGGGAAATTCACCCCTCCACTTT. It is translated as CASSTRRQGNSPLHF.

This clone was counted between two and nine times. The CDR3 DNA follows: TGTGCTAGTTGGGACCGATCCTCACCCCTCCACTTT. It codes for CASWDRSSPLHF. The chain couples TRBV12-5 to TRBJ1-6, with TRBD1 as a possible D gene (5 bases). V was pared by 8 bases and J by 10 bases, with 12 bases between. Germline V gene lookup returns CDR1 LGHNT and CDR2 FRNRAP. The CDR3 is 12 amino acids.

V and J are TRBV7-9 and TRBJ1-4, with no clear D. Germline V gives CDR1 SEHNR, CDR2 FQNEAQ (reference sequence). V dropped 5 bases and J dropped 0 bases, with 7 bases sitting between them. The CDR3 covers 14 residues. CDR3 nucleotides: TGTGCCAGCAGCGAAGGGACAACTAATGAAAAACTGTTTTTT. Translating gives CASSEGTTNEKLFF.

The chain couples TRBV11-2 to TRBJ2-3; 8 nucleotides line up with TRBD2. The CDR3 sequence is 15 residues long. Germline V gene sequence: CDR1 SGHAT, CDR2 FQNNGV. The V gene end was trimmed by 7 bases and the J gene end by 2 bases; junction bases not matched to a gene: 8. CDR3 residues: CASTSLADYTDTQYF. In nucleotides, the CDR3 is TGTGCCAGCACCTCACTAGCGGACTACACAGATACGCAGTATTTT.

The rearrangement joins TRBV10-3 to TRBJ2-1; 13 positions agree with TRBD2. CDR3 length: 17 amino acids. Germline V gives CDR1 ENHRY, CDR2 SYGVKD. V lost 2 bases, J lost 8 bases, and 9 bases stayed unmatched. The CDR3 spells CAISERTSGGARDEQFF. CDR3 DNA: TGTGCCATCAGTGAGCGAACTAGCGGGGGGGCCCGAGATGAGCAGTTCTTC.

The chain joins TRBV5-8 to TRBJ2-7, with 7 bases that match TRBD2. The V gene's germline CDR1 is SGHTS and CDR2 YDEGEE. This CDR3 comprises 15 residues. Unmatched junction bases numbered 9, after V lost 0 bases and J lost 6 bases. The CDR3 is CASSLDSGGIIEQYF. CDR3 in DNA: TGTGCCAGCAGCTTGGATTCGGGAGGAATAATCGAGCAGTACTTC.